This passage covers 24 T cell receptor beta chains from one sample sequenced in a study of shared clonotypes between healthy human individuals. Naive-designated CD8 cells lacked CD45RO, were positively enriched for CCR7, and omitted terminally differentiated effector memory CD45RA+ cells. Clones were sequenced by immunoSEQ multiplex PCR, and TCRdb holds only the in-frame ones, with some missing. The table has about 600,000 clones, 98% seen once; the top ten hold approximately 0.3%. Sequencing input: naive CD8+ T cells sorted from blood. The receptors originated from a man younger than 40 in good health.

The chain recombines TRBV5-6 with TRBJ1-1; TRBD1 aligns across 7 bases. The CDR3 is 14 residues long. Unmatched junction bases numbered 5, after V lost 2 bases and J lost 4 bases. The germline V gene has CDR1 SGHDT and CDR2 YYEEEE. This chain's CDR3 is CASSLGGRATEAFF. The CDR3 DNA sequence: TGTGCCAGCAGCTTAGGGGGCCGCGCCACTGAAGCTTTCTTT.

The CDR3 protein is CASSPRRAQETQYF. CDR3 nucleotide sequence: TGTGCCAGCAGCCCCCGGCGGGCCCAGGAGACCCAGTACTTC. The rearrangement joins TRBV7-8 to TRBJ2-5, with D perhaps TRBD2 (5 bases). The CDR3 is 14 amino acids. Looked up from germline, CDR1 is SGHVS and CDR2 is FQNEAQ. V was clipped by 5 bases and J by 5 bases, with 15 bases between them.

The rearrangement joins TRBV29-1 to TRBJ2-5; 13 bases align to TRBD2. Per germline, CDR1 SQVTM and CDR2 ANQGSEA. After removal of 7 bases from V and 3 bases from J, the junction contained 5 bases not matched to a gene. CDR3 length equals 14 residues. The CDR3 bases are TGCAGCGCTCCCGGACTAGCGGGAGAAGAGACCCAGTACTTC. This translates into CSAPGLAGEETQYF.

The rearrangement links TRBV11-2 to TRBJ2-1; D gene unclear. The germline CDR1 and CDR2 sequences are SGHAT and FQNNGV. V lost 0 bases, J lost 9 bases, and 18 bases lay in between. CDR3 length: 16 residues. The CDR3 DNA reads TGTGCCAGCAGCTTAGATCAAGGGCCATTCACATCTGAGCAGTTCTTC. The encoded protein is CASSLDQGPFTSEQFF.

The gene calls are TRBV6-1 and TRBJ1-2; D not resolved. Looked up from germline, CDR1 is MNHNS and CDR2 is SASEGT. The CDR3 covers 14 residues. V gave up 2 bases and J gave up 4 bases, with 11 bases separating them. The CDR3 here is CASSELGIRYGYTF. DNA for the CDR3: TGTGCCAGCAGTGAACTGGGGATTCGCTATGGCTACACCTTC.

The J gene is TRBJ2-7, the V gene TRBV5-4; D gene uncertain. The V gene lost 0 bases and the J gene lost 4 bases, with 5 bases spanning the gap. The germline V gene has CDR1 SGHNT and CDR2 YYREEE (reference sequence). The CDR3 totals 12 residues. The CDR3 nucleotides read TGTGCCAGCAGCTTGGCCAAGTACGAGCAGTACTTC. Translating it yields CASSLAKYEQYF. Together with reference TRBV5-4 and TRBJ2-7, the CDR3 gives the full variable domain: ETGVTQSPTHLIKTRGQQVTLRCSSQSGHNTVSWYQQALGQGPQFIFQYYREEENGRGNFPPRFSGLQFPNYSSELNVNALELDDSALYLCASSLAKYEQYFGPGTRLTVT.

This rearrangement joins TRBV4-1 to TRBJ2-1; the D gene is possibly TRBD1 (5 bases). This CDR3 has 16 amino acids. The germline gives CDR1 MGHRA, CDR2 YSYEKL. V lost 3 bases and J 8 bases, leaving 20 bases between the germline ends. DNA of the CDR3: TGCGCCAGCAGCCACCCCCCAGGGTACCGTACCGATGAGCAGTTCTTC. Translated, it gives CASSHPPGYRTDEQFF.

The chain uses TRBV5-1 and TRBJ2-3, with 9 bases fitting TRBD1. The CDR3 runs to 15 residues. V lost 7 bases and J lost 4; bases outside the gene matches: 10. Germline values: CDR1 SGHRS, CDR2 YFSETQ. The CDR3 sequence: CASGNPGQGADTQYF. As DNA, the CDR3 is TGCGCCAGCGGGAACCCGGGACAGGGCGCAGATACGCAGTATTTT.

The V and J genes are TRBV27 and TRBJ2-1, with no clear D. The CDR3 has 13 residues. Trimming removed 6 bases from V and 10 bases from J, with 16 bases in between. Germline V gene data show CDR1 as MNHEY and CDR2 as SMNVEV (reference sequence). In DNA, the CDR3 is TGTGCCAGCAGAGCGAACCGGTTAGAGGAGCAGTTCTTC. This encodes CASRANRLEEQFF.

The V and J genes are TRBV15 and TRBJ2-7; unclear D gene. V was shortened by 0 bases and J by 1 base, with 13 bases between the two germline ends. This CDR3 contains 16 residues. Germline V gives CDR1 LNHNV, CDR2 YYDKDF (reference sequence). The CDR3: CATSRDRSAYSYEQYF. DNA of the CDR3: TGTGCCACCAGCAGAGATCGGAGCGCCTATTCCTACGAGCAGTACTTC.

The chain is built from TRBV7-8 and TRBJ1-1, with 8 bases that match TRBD1. CDR1 and CDR2 (germline): SGHVS, FQNEAQ. The CDR3 consists of 18 residues. V lost 3 bases to trimming and J lost 0 bases; unmatched junction nucleotides: 12. The CDR3 coding sequence is TGTGCCAGCAGCTTTAAAACAGGGGGGATCCTCATGAACACTGAAGCTTTCTTT. Amino acids: CASSFKTGGILMNTEAFF.

The chain is built from TRBV6-5 and TRBJ2-1; TRBD2 aligns across 11 bases. Trimming removed 7 bases from V and 7 bases from J; junction bases left unmatched: 6. The CDR3 consists of 14 residues. Germline CDR1 MNHEY, CDR2 SVGAGI. CDR3 DNA: TGTGCCAGCACTTTAGCGGGAGGGCGTAATGAGCAGTTCTTC. Amino acids: CASTLAGGRNEQFF.

With respect to this clone: Other DNA variants within this sample encode the same CDR3. The chain employs TRBV29-1 and TRBJ2-7; 10 nucleotides line up with TRBD2. The CDR3 is 13 residues long. Trimming took 4 bases from V and 3 from J; bases not matched to a gene: 3. The germline V gene has CDR1 SQVTM and CDR2 ANQGSEA. The CDR3 DNA reads TGCAGCGTTGCGCTAGCGGGAGTCTACGAGCAGTACTTC. Protein product: CSVALAGVYEQYF.

The CDR3: CASSYAFDTDTQYF. CDR3 DNA: TGTGCCAGCAGTTACGCCTTCGACACAGATACGCAGTATTTT. The chain employs TRBV6-5 and TRBJ2-3, with D unresolved. V lost 2 bases, J lost 2 bases, and 8 bases lay in between. This CDR3 region has 14 residues. Germline CDR1 is MNHEY and CDR2 is SVGAGI.

J is TRBJ2-1 and V is TRBV6-5, with 8 nucleotides matching TRBD2. Per germline, CDR1 MNHEY and CDR2 SVGAGI. V gave up 0 bases and J gave up 5 bases; unmatched junction bases: 6. The length of the CDR3 is 16 residues. The CDR3: CASSYSSGGPNNEQFF. The CDR3 region has the DNA TGTGCCAGCAGTTACTCGTCGGGAGGGCCCAACAATGAGCAGTTCTTC.

J is TRBJ2-7 and V is TRBV9, with D tentatively TRBD1 (6 bases). The length of the CDR3 is 13 residues. Between the trimmed V and J ends, which lost 4 bases and 4 bases, there was a span of 12 bases. Per the germline V gene, CDR1 is SGDLS and CDR2 is YYNGEE. The CDR3 here is CASSSAQGYEQYF. The DNA for the CDR3 is TGTGCCAGCAGCTCCGCACAGGGTTACGAGCAGTACTTC.

In nucleotides, the CDR3 is TGTGCCAGCAGCTTAGGCGATCAAGAGACCCAGTACTTC. Its protein product is CASSLGDQETQYF. The chain recombines TRBV13 with TRBJ2-5; no clear D gene. There are 13 residues in the CDR3. Trimming removed 0 bases from V and 2 bases from J, with 4 bases in between. CDR1 PRHDT and CDR2 FYEKMQ come from the germline V gene (reference sequence).

The chain uses TRBV7-8 and TRBJ2-1, with TRBD2 matching over 11 bases. V lost 2 bases to trimming and J lost 0 bases; unmatched junction nucleotides: 12. Germline CDR1 is SGHVS and CDR2 is FQNEAQ. The length of the CDR3 is 20 residues. CDR3: CASSLLPETSGISSYNEQFF. The DNA for the CDR3 is TGTGCCAGCAGCTTACTTCCCGAGACTAGCGGGATTAGCTCCTACAATGAGCAGTTCTTC.

This chain links TRBV18 with TRBJ2-5; the match to TRBD2 covers 11 bases. The ends lost 2 bases at V and 2 bases at J; junction bases unmatched: 7. In germline, CDR1 is KGHSH, CDR2 LQKENI. The CDR3 is 17 amino acids. As DNA, the CDR3 is TGTGCCAGCTCACCAACCGGTAGCGGGAGGGATCAAGAGACCCAGTACTTC. This encodes CASSPTGSGRDQETQYF.

The CDR3 sequence: CASSERLRYMEAFF. In DNA, the CDR3 is TGTGCCAGCAGTGAACGGCTCCGATATATGGAAGCTTTCTTT. The chain is built from TRBV6-1 and TRBJ1-1; D call uncertain. CDR1 MNHNS and CDR2 SASEGT come from the germline V gene. V shed 2 bases and J shed 8 bases, with 15 bases lying between them. The CDR3 is made up of 14 amino acids.

The chain links TRBV6-6 to TRBJ2-3; 7 bases map to TRBD2. V was pared by 5 bases and J by 1 base, with 9 bases of the junction left unmatched. Germline CDR1 is MNHNY and CDR2 is SVGAGI (reference sequence). The CDR3 runs to 16 residues. For the CDR3, the DNA is TGTGCCAGCAGTATTCGGGCTAGCGGAGGCACAGATACGCAGTATTTT. Amino acid sequence: CASSIRASGGTDTQYF.

The chain uses TRBV5-1 and TRBJ1-1, with 12 nucleotides matching TRBD1. The V gene's germline CDR1 is SGHRS and CDR2 YFSETQ. The CDR3 contains 16 residues. The ends lost 0 bases at V and 4 bases at J; junction bases unmatched: 4. The DNA for the CDR3 is TGCGCCAGCAGCTTGGTGGGGACAGGGGGCGGCACTGAAGCTTTCTTT. As protein: CASSLVGTGGGTEAFF.

The gene calls are TRBV27 and TRBJ2-3; D possibly corresponds to TRBD2 (5 bases). The CDR3 sequence is 14 residues long. Germline values: CDR1 MNHEY, CDR2 SMNVEV (reference sequence). Trimming shortened V by 2 bases and J by 6 bases, and 12 bases separated the two germline ends. CDR3 nucleotides: TGTGCCAGCAGTTTACGGCTCGAGGGCGATACGCAGTATTTT. It specifies CASSLRLEGDTQYF.

The CDR3 protein is CASRQGQDNQPQHF. Written as DNA, the CDR3 is TGTGCCAGCCGACAGGGGCAAGACAATCAGCCCCAGCATTTT. The V call is TRBV6-1, the J call TRBJ1-5; 8 bases match TRBD1. This CDR3 has 14 amino acids. With 8 bases clipped from V and 3 bases from J, the junction kept 6 bases outside the gene matches. CDR1 is MNHNS, CDR2 SASEGT, per germline.